Listed below are T cell receptor beta chains from one sample, sequenced in a study of T cells in Graves' hyperthyroidism and ophthalmopathy. TCRdb re-called the multiplex PCR reads through MiXCR, storing one row per CDR3 protein. The sample holds about 680,000 distinct CDR3 sequences, roughly a third seen once. Sequenced input: blood. The receptors were gathered from a woman aged 35 to 49 with Graves' hyperthyroidism. CDR3s include the opening cysteine and the closing phenylalanine or tryptophan. Fields, in order: CDR3 protein, CDR3 DNA, J gene, clone size, CDR3 length, D gene, V gene. A D gene is named only where the DNA matches it firmly. Part of the rows lack a size; the others show once, few, many or a class for expanded clones.

CDR3aa: CSVARDTGELFF
CDR3nt: TGCAGCGTTGCCAGGGACACCGGGGAGCTGTTTTTT
j_gene: TRBJ2-2
abundance: many
len: 12
d_gene: NA
v_gene: TRBV29-1

CDR3aa: CASTNWDQYNEQFF
CDR3nt: TGTGCCAGTACTAACTGGGACCAGTACAATGAGCAGTTCTTC
j_gene: TRBJ2-1
abundance: NA
len: 14
d_gene: NA
v_gene: TRBV19

CDR3aa: CASSQDGRTLASNYGYTF
CDR3nt: TGCGCCAGCAGCCAAGACGGACGGACTCTTGCCTCTAACTATGGCTACACCTTC
j_gene: TRBJ1-2
abundance: NA
len: 18
d_gene: NA
v_gene: TRBV4-3

CDR3aa: CSARQSGTEAFF
CDR3nt: TGCAGTGCCAGACAGTCGGGCACTGAAGCTTTCTTT
j_gene: TRBJ1-1
abundance: many
len: 12
d_gene: NA
v_gene: TRBV20-1

CDR3aa: CASSRSSGNTIYF
CDR3nt: TGTGCCAGTAGCAGAAGCTCTGGAAACACCATATATTTT
j_gene: TRBJ1-3
abundance: many
len: 13
d_gene: NA
v_gene: TRBV19

CDR3aa: CASGFTGELFF
CDR3nt: TGTGCCAGCGGTTTCACCGGGGAGCTGTTTTTT
j_gene: TRBJ2-2
abundance: many
len: 11
d_gene: NA
v_gene: TRBV2

CDR3aa: CASSIRLAERSYEQYF
CDR3nt: TGTGCCAGCAGCATCAGACTAGCGGAGAGGTCCTACGAGCAGTACTTC
j_gene: TRBJ2-7
abundance: NA
len: 16
d_gene: TRBD2
v_gene: TRBV7-4

CDR3aa: CASSLVGQNGEKLFF
CDR3nt: TGTGCCAGCAGCTTAGTCGGCCAGAATGGCGAAAAACTGTTTTTT
j_gene: TRBJ1-4
abundance: NA
len: 15
d_gene: NA
v_gene: TRBV7-2

CDR3aa: CASSEELPGTGGRGEKLFF
CDR3nt: TGTGCCAGTAGTGAAGAACTCCCCGGGACAGGGGGGAGAGGTGAAAAACTGTTTTTT
j_gene: TRBJ1-4
abundance: NA
len: 19
d_gene: TRBD1
v_gene: TRBV19

CDR3aa: CASSLVSLDSLNTEAFF
CDR3nt: TGCGCCAGCAGCTTGGTTAGTCTCGACAGCCTGAACACTGAAGCTTTCTTT
j_gene: TRBJ1-1
abundance: many
len: 17
d_gene: NA
v_gene: TRBV5-1

CDR3aa: CASSTPGLQYEQYF
CDR3nt: TGTGCCAGCAGCACTCCGGGACTACAATACGAGCAGTACTTC
j_gene: TRBJ2-7
abundance: many
len: 14
d_gene: TRBD2
v_gene: TRBV7-2

CDR3aa: CASIKKRGGTDTQYF
CDR3nt: TGTGCCAGCATTAAGAAGCGGGGGGGCACAGATACGCAGTATTTT
j_gene: TRBJ2-3
abundance: NA
len: 15
d_gene: TRBD2
v_gene: TRBV7-9

CDR3aa: CASSPGTGGFTEAFF
CDR3nt: TGTGCCAGCAGCCCCGGGACAGGCGGGTTTACTGAAGCTTTCTTT
j_gene: TRBJ1-1
abundance: NA
len: 15
d_gene: TRBD1
v_gene: TRBV5-1

CDR3aa: CSARGQGASYEQYF
CDR3nt: TGCAGTGCTAGAGGTCAGGGGGCTTCCTACGAGCAGTACTTC
j_gene: TRBJ2-7
abundance: many
len: 14
d_gene: TRBD1
v_gene: TRBV20-1

CDR3aa: CASSVTGTGYGYTF
CDR3nt: TGTGCCAGCAGTGTTACCGGGACAGGCTATGGCTACACCTTC
j_gene: TRBJ1-2
abundance: NA
len: 14
d_gene: TRBD1
v_gene: TRBV2

CDR3aa: CASRPQDPFEQYF
CDR3nt: TGTGCCAGCAGACCTCAGGACCCCTTCGAGCAGTACTTC
j_gene: TRBJ2-7
abundance: few
len: 13
d_gene: NA
v_gene: TRBV6-5

CDR3aa: CASSYAGGANEKLFF
CDR3nt: TGTGCCAGCAGCTATGCTGGAGGGGCTAATGAAAAACTGTTTTTT
j_gene: TRBJ1-4
abundance: NA
len: 15
d_gene: NA
v_gene: TRBV24-1

CDR3aa: CASSQAGWNTEAFF
CDR3nt: TGTGCCAGCAGCCAGGCAGGGTGGAACACTGAAGCTTTCTTT
j_gene: TRBJ1-1
abundance: NA
len: 14
d_gene: NA
v_gene: TRBV7-2

CDR3aa: CASSHPRGSVLSGNTIYF
CDR3nt: TGTGCCAGCAGCCATCCTCGAGGCAGCGTTTTATCTGGAAACACCATATATTTT
j_gene: TRBJ1-3
abundance: many
len: 18
d_gene: NA
v_gene: TRBV7-2

CDR3aa: CASSAEPGQGGRKQYF
CDR3nt: TGTGCCAGCAGTGCAGAACCGGGACAGGGAGGCCGGAAGCAGTACTTC
j_gene: TRBJ2-7
abundance: many
len: 16
d_gene: TRBD1
v_gene: TRBV2

CDR3aa: CAISSDSGMETQYF
CDR3nt: TGTGCCATCAGTTCGGACAGTGGGATGGAGACCCAGTACTTC
j_gene: TRBJ2-5
abundance: NA
len: 14
d_gene: NA
v_gene: TRBV10-3

CDR3aa: CASSPLLVGGQASDQPQHF
CDR3nt: TGTGCCAGCAGTCCACTCCTTGTAGGGGGACAGGCTTCAGATCAGCCCCAGCATTTT
j_gene: TRBJ1-5
abundance: NA
len: 19
d_gene: TRBD1
v_gene: TRBV2

CDR3aa: CASSQVGTGKETQYF
CDR3nt: TGCGCCAGCAGCCAAGTAGGGACAGGGAAGGAGACCCAGTACTTC
j_gene: TRBJ2-5
abundance: few
len: 15
d_gene: TRBD1
v_gene: TRBV4-3

CDR3aa: CASSLRAGANYEQYF
CDR3nt: TGTGCTAGCAGCTTAAGGGCAGGGGCGAACTACGAGCAGTACTTC
j_gene: TRBJ2-7
abundance: many
len: 15
d_gene: NA
v_gene: TRBV7-7

CDR3aa: CASSPYHDPYQPQHF
CDR3nt: TGCGCCAGCAGCCCCTATCACGACCCTTATCAGCCCCAGCATTTT
j_gene: TRBJ1-5
abundance: few
len: 15
d_gene: NA
v_gene: TRBV4-1